This T cell receptor beta chain was captured by sequencing in a study of blood T cell repertoires in COVID-19. The overall study: Sources were T cells, B-cell-depleted T cells, or PBMCs; the material itself was cDNA or gDNA.

Recruited during active infection, patients (from Seattle) were subsequently followed longitudinally. Germline-derived CDR1 and CDR2 are LGHDT and YNNKEL (reference sequence). V was pared by 0 bases and J by 0 bases, with 6 bases between. The CDR3 covers 15 residues. As processed by the authors: Counts of nucleated cells, estimated from reference gene primer amplification, were obtained. Assay: immunoSEQ multiplex PCR; the TCRdb copy retains only in-frame clones and omits some. The V and J calls and clone size are taken from that table; D and trimming were inferred from the DNA. The top ten clones hold more than 5% of a sample with around 100,000 clones, about 85% of them seen once. Details on this clone: Other nucleotide sequences from this sample produce the same CDR3.

The receptor was isolated from an older woman with COVID-19, enrolled during active disease. The chain uses TRBV3-1 (or the pseudogene TRBV3-2) and TRBJ2-1; D not resolved. The sequenced sample consisted of peripheral blood. CDR3 nucleotides: TGTGCCAGCAGCCAAGACCTAAGCTCCTACAATGAGCAGTTCTTC. Residues: CASSQDLSSYNEQFF.